The present TCR beta chain was sequenced within a study of vaccination effects on CD4 cells after COVID-19. Study at large: Participants received two doses of either the BNT162b2 or mRNA-1273 vaccine.

Before sequencing, viral peptide pools were used by the ViraFEST assay to expand antigen-specific CD4+ T cells. Following culture for around 10 days, CD4+ T cells were isolated. Among the vaccine recipients, none had a prior SARS-CoV-2 infection, and nucleocapsid antibodies were negative. Wells containing approximately 2 million PBMC each were cultured with roughly 10 IU/ml IL-2 and about 10 ug/ml peptides. Study-level points and caveats: Late after vaccination, infection- and vaccine-induced clones showed marked clonal contraction. Cross-reactivity with common cold coronaviruses was shown by only 1 of 255 vaccine-induced clones in healthy vaccinees.

Points on this clone: What it recognizes is unknown.

The data were produced by immunoSEQ multiplex PCR, yet TCRdb's version contains in-frame clones alone and is incomplete. The sample lists approximately 74,000 clones; roughly 74% were seen once. Germline values: CDR1 SGHRS, CDR2 YFSETQ. The CDR3 has 15 residues. Trimming took 0 bases from V and 5 from J; bases not matched to a gene: 3. This chain links TRBV5-1 with TRBJ2-2; 8 nucleotides align to TRBD1. This clonotype was obtained from a human donor who received a COVID-19 vaccine. The specimen comprised CD4+ T cells from PBMCs cultured with HCoV-NL63 spike peptides, sampled before COVID-19 vaccination. The CDR3 DNA reads as TGCGCCAGCAGCTTGGTACAGGGGGAGACCGGGGAGCTGTTTTTT. This codes for CASSLVQGETGELFF.